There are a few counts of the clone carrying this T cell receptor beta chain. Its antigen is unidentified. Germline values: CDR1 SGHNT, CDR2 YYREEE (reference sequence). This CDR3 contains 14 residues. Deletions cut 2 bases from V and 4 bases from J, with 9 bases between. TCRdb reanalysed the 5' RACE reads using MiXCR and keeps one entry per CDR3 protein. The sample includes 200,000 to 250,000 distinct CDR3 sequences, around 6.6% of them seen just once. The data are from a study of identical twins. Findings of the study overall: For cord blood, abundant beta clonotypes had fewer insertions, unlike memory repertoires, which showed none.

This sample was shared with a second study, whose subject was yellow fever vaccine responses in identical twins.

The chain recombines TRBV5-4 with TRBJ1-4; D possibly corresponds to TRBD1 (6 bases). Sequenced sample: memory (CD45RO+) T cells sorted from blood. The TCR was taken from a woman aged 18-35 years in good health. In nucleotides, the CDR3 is TGTGCCAGCAGCTTCGACAGGAGTAATGAAAAACTGTTTTTT. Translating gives CASSFDRSNEKLFF.